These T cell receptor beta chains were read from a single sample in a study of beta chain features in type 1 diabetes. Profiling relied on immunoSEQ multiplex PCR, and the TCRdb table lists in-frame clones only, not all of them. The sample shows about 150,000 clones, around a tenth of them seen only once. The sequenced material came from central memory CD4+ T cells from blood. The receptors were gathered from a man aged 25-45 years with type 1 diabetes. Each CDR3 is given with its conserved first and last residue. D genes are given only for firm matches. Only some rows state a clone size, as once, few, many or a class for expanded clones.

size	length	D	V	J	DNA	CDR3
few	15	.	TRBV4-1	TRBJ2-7	TGCGCCAGCAGCCGGATCGGGGGAAGCGCCTACGAGCAGTACTTC	CASSRIGGSAYEQYF
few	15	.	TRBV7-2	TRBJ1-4	TGTGCCAGCAGCTTAGCGCCACAGGGATTTGAAAAACTGTTTTTT	CASSLAPQGFEKLFF
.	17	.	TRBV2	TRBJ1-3	TGTGCCAGCAGTGGAAGGGGCCAGGCCAACTCTGGAAACACCATATATTTT	CASSGRGQANSGNTIYF
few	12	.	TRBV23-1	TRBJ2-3	TGCGCCAGCCCCTTAGTTAGAGATACGCAGTATTTT	CASPLVRDTQYF
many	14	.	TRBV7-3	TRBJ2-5	TGTGCCAGCAGCCCAACGGGACTCCAAGAGACCCAGTACTTC	CASSPTGLQETQYF
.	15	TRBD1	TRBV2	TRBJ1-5	TGTGCCAGCAGAGCCGGGACAGCGAGTAATCAGCCCCAGCATTTT	CASRAGTASNQPQHF
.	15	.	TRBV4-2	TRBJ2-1	TGTGCCAGCAGCAGACAGGCGGTAAGCGACAATGAGCAGTTCTTC	CASSRQAVSDNEQFF
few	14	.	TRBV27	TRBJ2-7	TGTGCCAGCAGGGCCCGGGACAAGCTGTACGAGCAGTACTTC	CASRARDKLYEQYF
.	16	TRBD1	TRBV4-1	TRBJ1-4	TGCGCCAGCAGCCAGGAGGACAGGGCGACTAATGAAAAACTGTTTTTT	CASSQEDRATNEKLFF
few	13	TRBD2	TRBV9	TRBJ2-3	TGTGCCAGCAGCGTAGGTAGCGGGGATACGCAGTATTTT	CASSVGSGDTQYF
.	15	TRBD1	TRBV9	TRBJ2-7	TGTGCCAGCAGCACAGGGGTAGAACCAGACTACGAGCAGTACTTC	CASSTGVEPDYEQYF
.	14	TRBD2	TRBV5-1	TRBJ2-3	TGCGCCAGCAGCTTGGAGCTAGCGGCAGATACGCAGTATTTT	CASSLELAADTQYF
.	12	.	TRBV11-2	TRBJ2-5	TGTGCCAGTAGGGGCGGCGGAGAGACCCAGTACTTC	CASRGGGETQYF
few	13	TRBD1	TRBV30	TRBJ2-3	TGTGCCGGGAACAGGGGTTTGGCAGATACGCAGTATTTT	CAGNRGLADTQYF
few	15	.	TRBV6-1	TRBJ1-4	TGTGCCAGCAGTGAAGGCGGGGGGGCCGGAGAAAAACTGTTTTTT	CASSEGGGAGEKLFF
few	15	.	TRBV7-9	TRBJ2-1	TGTGCCAGCAGCAGCGGCGGCGGGGTCTACAATGAGCAGTTCTTC	CASSSGGGVYNEQFF
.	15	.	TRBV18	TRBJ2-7	TGTGCCAGCTCACCAACGGAGGGGCCTTCCTACGAGCAGTACTTC	CASSPTEGPSYEQYF
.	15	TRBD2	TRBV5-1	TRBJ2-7	TGCGCCAGCAGCTTGTCTCCCGGGACTACCTACGAGCAGTACTTC	CASSLSPGTTYEQYF
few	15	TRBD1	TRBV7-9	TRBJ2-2	TGTGCCAGCAGAGAGGGGGCTCAAGGGACCGGGGAGCTGTTTTTT	CASREGAQGTGELFF
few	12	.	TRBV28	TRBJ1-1	TGTGCCATCGTGTCAGGTCTACGCGAAGCTTTCTTT	CAIVSGLREAFF
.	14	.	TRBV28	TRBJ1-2	TGTGCCAGCCGAGAGCTCGGGGGATTGTATGGCTACACCTTC	CASRELGGLYGYTF
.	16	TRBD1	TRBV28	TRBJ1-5	TGTGCCAGCAGTTTAGGCGGGGGGACAGGGGTTCAGCCCCAGCATTTT	CASSLGGGTGVQPQHF
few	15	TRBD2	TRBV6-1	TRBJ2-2	TGTGCCAGCAGTGAAGCGGGAGGGACCACCGGGGAGCTGTTTTTT	CASSEAGGTTGELFF
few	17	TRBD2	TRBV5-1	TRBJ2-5	TGCGCCAGCAGCCTCGGACTAGCGGGAGGTATGGAGGAGACCCAGTACTTC	CASSLGLAGGMEETQYF
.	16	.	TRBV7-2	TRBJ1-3	TGTGCCAGCAGCCCCCCTGGGGCCGGGAGGGGAAACACCATATATTTT	CASSPPGAGRGNTIYF
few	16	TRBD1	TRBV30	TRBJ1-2	TGTGCCTGGGTTATTAGACAGGGGCCCGGCGCTCAGGGCTACACCTTC	CAWVIRQGPGAQGYTF
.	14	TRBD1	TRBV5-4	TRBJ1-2	TGTGCCAGCAGCGCCTCACAGGGGGCCTATGGCTACACCTTC	CASSASQGAYGYTF
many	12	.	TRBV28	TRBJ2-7	TGTGCCAGCAGTTCACGGGCGGGAGAGCAGTACTTC	CASSSRAGEQYF
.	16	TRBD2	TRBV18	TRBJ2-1	TGTGCCAGCTCACCAAGTACGGGAGGCCGGTACAATGAGCAGTTCTTC	CASSPSTGGRYNEQFF
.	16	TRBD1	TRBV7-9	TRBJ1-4	TGTGCCAGCAGCTTAGTCCGGGCGGACAGGGGGAGTCAACTGTTTTTT	CASSLVRADRGSQLFF